This is a list of T cell receptor beta chains from one sample in a study of blood T cell repertoires in COVID-19. The data were produced by immunoSEQ multiplex PCR, yet TCRdb's version contains in-frame clones alone and is incomplete. The sample holds about 230,000 clones, around 81% seen once. Input material: peripheral blood. These receptors all stem from an elderly woman with COVID-19, enrolled during active disease. Each CDR3 is given with its conserved first and last residue. The D gene is left open where the match is weak. Clone size is stated in some rows and not others, as once, few, many or a class when expanded.

clone size	V gene	J gene	D gene	CDR3 DNA	CDR3 protein
NA	TRBV18	TRBJ2-7	TRBD1	TGTGCCAGCTCAACCGGGACAGGGAGCTACGAGCAGTACTTC	CASSTGTGSYEQYF
NA	TRBV2	TRBJ1-2	TRBD1	TGTGCCAGCCGCCCACCGATTGGACAGGGGGCGATGAGCTATGGCTACACCTTC	CASRPPIGQGAMSYGYTF
NA	TRBV2	TRBJ2-3	NA	TGTGCCAGCAGTTCGAGCACAGATACGCAGTATTTT	CASSSSTDTQYF
NA	TRBV5-1	TRBJ2-7	TRBD2	TGCGCCAGCAGCTCGACTAGCGGGGATACCTACGAGCAGTACTTC	CASSSTSGDTYEQYF
NA	TRBV6-6	TRBJ2-5	TRBD1	TGTGCCAGCAGCCGGGGACAGCAAGCGGAGACCCAGTACTTC	CASSRGQQAETQYF
once	TRBV6-2/TRBV6-3	TRBJ2-3	NA	TGTGCCAGCAGCCCCGGGAGAGGTACGCAGTATTTT	CASSPGRGTQYF
once	TRBV7-2	TRBJ2-1	TRBD2	TGTGCCAGCAGCTTCGGGGGAGCGGGGGCTGGAAATGAGCAGTTCTTC	CASSFGGAGAGNEQFF
NA	TRBV5-1	TRBJ1-2	TRBD1	TGCGCCAGCAGCGCCGGGACAGGGAACTATGGCTACACCTTC	CASSAGTGNYGYTF
NA	TRBV19	TRBJ1-1	NA	TGTGCCAGTAGTAGTGGGATAGGGGCCATGAACACTGAAGCTTTCTTT	CASSSGIGAMNTEAFF
NA	TRBV7-9	TRBJ1-1	NA	TGTGCCAGCAGCCGGGCCGGGACACGGAACACTGAAGCTTTCTTT	CASSRAGTRNTEAFF
NA	TRBV5-1	TRBJ1-1	NA	TGCGCCAGCAGCTTGGGCGGAGCGAACACTGAAGCTTTCTTT	CASSLGGANTEAFF
few	TRBV5-1	TRBJ2-3	TRBD2	TGCGCCACCGCACGGGGGGGGGCCGGAGATACGCAGTATTTT	CATARGGAGDTQYF
NA	TRBV5-4	TRBJ2-5	NA	TGTGCCAGCTCCAGGGCGCGAGAAGAGACCCAGTACTTC	CASSRAREETQYF
NA	TRBV2	TRBJ1-2	NA	TGTGCCAGCAGTGGACGCCGCCTGGGAGAGGGCTACACCTTC	CASSGRRLGEGYTF
few	TRBV12-3/TRBV12-4	TRBJ1-1	NA	TGTGCCAGCAGTATCAGACAGTTTGAAGCTTTCTTT	CASSIRQFEAFF
NA	TRBV29-1	TRBJ1-1	TRBD1	TGCAGCGCCTCTAAGACAGGGACTGAAGCTTTCTTT	CSASKTGTEAFF
NA	TRBV5-4	TRBJ1-1	TRBD1	TGTGCCAGCAGGCCAGACAGGGAGAACACTGAAGCTTTCTTT	CASRPDRENTEAFF
NA	TRBV5-1	TRBJ1-6	TRBD1	TGCGCCAGCAGCTTGGCCGTGGCAGGGGGCAGCTCACCCCTCCACTTT	CASSLAVAGGSSPLHF
NA	TRBV5-1	TRBJ1-1	TRBD1	TGCGCCAGCAGAAGAGAACAGGGGGGGACTGAAGCTTTCTTT	CASRREQGGTEAFF
NA	TRBV30	TRBJ2-3	NA	TGTGCCTGGGCAGGGGCGGGTACGCAGTATTTT	CAWAGAGTQYF
NA	TRBV11-3	TRBJ2-5	TRBD2	TGTGCCAGCAGCTTAGGGACTAGCGGGAGGGGAGGGGAGACCCAGTACTTC	CASSLGTSGRGGETQYF
few	TRBV29-1	TRBJ2-1	TRBD1	TGCAGCGTTGATCAGGGGGCGTCCGGGGAGCAGTTCTTC	CSVDQGASGEQFF
NA	TRBV9	TRBJ1-2	NA	TGTGCCAGCAGGTCAGGGGCGTCGGATGGCTACACCTTC	CASRSGASDGYTF
once	TRBV19	TRBJ1-5	NA	TGTGCCAGTGGACAAAGCAATCAGCCCCAGCATTTT	CASGQSNQPQHF
NA	TRBV10-2	TRBJ1-2	NA	TGCGCCAGCAGCCTGGGAGGTAGAAGAGGCTACACCTTC	CASSLGGRRGYTF
NA	TRBV4-1	TRBJ1-1	NA	TGCGCCAGCAGCCAAGTGGCCTCCCGGGTAGGTTTCTTT	CASSQVASRVGFF
once	TRBV5-4	TRBJ2-1	TRBD2	TGTGCCAGCAGCTCGGGTCAGACTAGCAGGAGCAATGAGCAGTTCTTC	CASSSGQTSRSNEQFF
NA	TRBV19	TRBJ2-7	NA	TGTGCCAGCACGAACACAGGGACCAACGAGCAGTACTTC	CASTNTGTNEQYF
NA	TRBV7-8	TRBJ1-5	TRBD1	TGTGCCAGCAGCTTGAGGCAGGGGGCAGGTCAGCCCCAGCATTTT	CASSLRQGAGQPQHF
NA	TRBV7-9	TRBJ1-6	TRBD1	TGTGCCAGCAGCTTCGGGACAGAGAATTCACCCCTCCACTTT	CASSFGTENSPLHF
few	TRBV2	TRBJ1-2	NA	TGTGCCAGTCCCACTAGTTTAGCCGGCTACACCTTC	CASPTSLAGYTF
NA	TRBV19	TRBJ2-3	TRBD1	TGTGCCAGCCGGGACAGGGGGTATGGCACAGATACGCAGTATTTT	CASRDRGYGTDTQYF